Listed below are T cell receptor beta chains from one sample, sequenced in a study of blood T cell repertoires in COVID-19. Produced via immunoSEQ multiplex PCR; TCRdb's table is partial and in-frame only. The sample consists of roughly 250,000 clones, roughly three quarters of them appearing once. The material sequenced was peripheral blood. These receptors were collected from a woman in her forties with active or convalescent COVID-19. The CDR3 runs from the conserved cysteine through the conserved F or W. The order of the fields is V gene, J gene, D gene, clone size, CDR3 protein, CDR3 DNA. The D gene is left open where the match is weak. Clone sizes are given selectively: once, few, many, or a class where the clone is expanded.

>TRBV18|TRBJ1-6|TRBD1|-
CASSTDRGAPSPLHF
TGTGCCAGCTCAACGGACAGGGGTGCCCCTTCACCCCTCCACTTT
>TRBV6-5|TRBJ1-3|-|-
CASRNTGWGDTIYF
TGTGCCAGCAGGAACACAGGGTGGGGAGACACCATATATTTT
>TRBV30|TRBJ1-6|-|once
CAWRGGASYNSPLHF
TGTGCCTGGCGGGGGGGCGCGAGCTATAATTCACCCCTCCACTTT
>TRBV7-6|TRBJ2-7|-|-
CASSLAQGGTYEQYF
TGTGCCAGCAGCTTAGCGCAGGGCGGCACCTACGAGCAGTACTTC
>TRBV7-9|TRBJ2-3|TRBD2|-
CASNRGDRTDTQYF
TGTGCCAGCAACCGGGGGGATCGCACAGATACGCAGTATTTT
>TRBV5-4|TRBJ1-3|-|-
CASSLTGGNTIYF
TGTGCCAGCAGCCTGACAGGTGGAAACACCATATATTTT
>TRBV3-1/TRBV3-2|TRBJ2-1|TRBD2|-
CASSRTSGGPSSYNEQFF
TGTGCCAGCAGCCGGACTAGCGGGGGCCCGAGCTCCTACAATGAGCAGTTCTTC
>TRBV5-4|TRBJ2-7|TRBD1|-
CASSPPDRFNEQYF
TGTGCCAGCAGCCCCCCGGACAGGTTCAACGAGCAGTACTTC
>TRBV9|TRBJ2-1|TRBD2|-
CASIRTSGGELYNEQFF
TGTGCCAGCATACGAACTAGCGGGGGGGAGCTCTACAATGAGCAGTTCTTC
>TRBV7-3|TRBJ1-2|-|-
CASSLEGRRGYTF
TGTGCCAGCAGCTTGGAGGGGCGCCGGGGCTACACCTTC
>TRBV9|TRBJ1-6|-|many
CASSPGLSNSPLHF
TGTGCCAGCAGTCCTGGACTGAGTAATTCACCCCTCCACTTT
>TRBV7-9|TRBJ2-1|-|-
CASSWDFRRNNEQFF
TGTGCCAGCAGCTGGGACTTTCGACGGAACAATGAGCAGTTCTTC
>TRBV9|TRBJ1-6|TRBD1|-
CASSVEWDRDSPLHF
TGTGCCAGCAGCGTAGAGTGGGACAGGGACTCACCCCTCCACTTT
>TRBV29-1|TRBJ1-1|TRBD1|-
CSVGRTGGGEAFF
TGCAGCGTTGGCCGGACAGGGGGCGGTGAAGCTTTCTTT
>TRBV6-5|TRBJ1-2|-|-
CASRPTQGNYGYTF
TGTGCCAGCAGACCAACCCAGGGGAACTATGGCTACACCTTC
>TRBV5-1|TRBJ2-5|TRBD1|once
CASSLDTGGEETQYF
TGCGCCAGCAGCTTGGACACAGGGGGCGAAGAGACCCAGTACTTC
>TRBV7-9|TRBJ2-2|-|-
CASSLVDGELFF
TGTGCCAGCAGCTTAGTAGACGGGGAGCTGTTTTTT
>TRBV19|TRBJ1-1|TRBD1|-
CASIRQGTAFF
TGTGCCAGTATTCGACAGGGCACGGCTTTCTTT
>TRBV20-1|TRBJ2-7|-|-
CSVRLSYEQYF
TGCAGTGTCCGACTCAGCTACGAGCAGTACTTC
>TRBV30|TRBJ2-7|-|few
CAWRDRFYEQYF
TGTGCCTGGAGGGACAGATTTTACGAGCAGTACTTC
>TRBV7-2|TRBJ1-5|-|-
CASSLAGGNNQPQHF
TGTGCCAGCAGCTTAGCAGGGGGAAACAATCAGCCCCAGCATTTT
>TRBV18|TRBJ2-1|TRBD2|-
CASSPAGGDYNEQFF
TGTGCCAGCTCACCCGCGGGGGGCGACTACAATGAGCAGTTCTTC
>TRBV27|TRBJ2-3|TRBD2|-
CASSLMGAGGPLSTDTQYF
TGTGCCAGCAGTTTAATGGGAGCGGGGGGGCCTTTAAGCACAGATACGCAGTATTTT
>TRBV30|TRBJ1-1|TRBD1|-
CAWLRLLGGEAFF
TGTGCCTGGCTCCGACTCTTAGGGGGCGAGGCTTTCTTT
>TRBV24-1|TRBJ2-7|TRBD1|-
CATSDPGSQGGPRQYF
TGTGCCACCAGTGATCCCGGGTCACAGGGGGGACCCCGGCAGTACTTC
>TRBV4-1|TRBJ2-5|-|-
CASSQEPQRAETQYF
TGCGCCAGCAGCCAAGAACCTCAGCGGGCGGAGACCCAGTACTTC
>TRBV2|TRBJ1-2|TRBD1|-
CASSEGTGYGYTF
TGTGCCAGCAGTGAAGGGACAGGGTATGGCTACACCTTC
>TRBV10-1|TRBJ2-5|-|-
CASSESGTGKTQYF
TGCGCCAGCAGTGAGTCGGGGACTGGGAAGACCCAGTACTTC
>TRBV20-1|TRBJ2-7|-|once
CSVPLAYEQYF
TGCAGTGTACCCCTAGCCTACGAGCAGTACTTC
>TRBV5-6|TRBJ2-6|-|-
CASSLIDRLSGANVLTF
TGTGCCAGCAGCTTAATAGACAGACTCTCTGGGGCCAACGTCCTGACTTTC
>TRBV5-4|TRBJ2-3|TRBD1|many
CASSSRQGGGADTQYF
TGTGCCAGCAGCTCCCGACAGGGGGGAGGGGCAGATACGCAGTATTTT